Below, 2 T cell receptor beta chains from the same sample are listed, as sequenced in a study of blood T cells in healthy people across ages (dated by TCRdb to the mid-2010s). Library method: 5' RACE. Sequencing used an Illumina HiSeq 2500. A second PCR of roughly 7 to 11 cycles was performed with a sample-barcoded 5' primer and a J-beta primer mix. TCRdb reanalyzed the raw reads on its own, using fastp at Q25 for trimming and MiXCR for clone calling, and kept in-frame beta chains. Each CDR3 protein appears once, grouped with its most common genes and DNA. The sample table contains about 800,000 distinct CDR3 sequences; only one count was recorded for around 25% of them. Approximately 4% of the sample is in the top ten clones. These data were likewise used in another study, on T cells of mothers and their children.

The sequencing sample was made of blood. The receptors originated from a boy aged 5-17 years in good health.

This chain connects TRBV4-1 to TRBJ1-4; 10 positions match TRBD1. Unmatched junction bases numbered 7, after V lost 2 bases and J lost 1 base. The length of the CDR3 is 18 residues. Germline assignment: CDR1 MGHRA and CDR2 YSYEKL. As DNA, the CDR3 is TGCGCCAGCAGCCAACTTGACAGGGGGCGGGTAACTAATGAAAAACTGTTTTTT. Its protein product is CASSQLDRGRVTNEKLFF.

The V and J genes are TRBV30 and TRBJ1-5, with D possibly TRBD1 on 5 matching bases. The CDR3 loop spans 14 amino acids. CDR1 is GTSNPN, CDR2 SVGIG, per germline (reference sequence). With 2 bases removed from V and 0 bases from J, the gap between germline ends came to 8 bases. The CDR3 region has the DNA TGTGCCTGGAGTACGACAGATAGCAATCAGCCCCAGCATTTT. This translates into CAWSTTDSNQPQHF.